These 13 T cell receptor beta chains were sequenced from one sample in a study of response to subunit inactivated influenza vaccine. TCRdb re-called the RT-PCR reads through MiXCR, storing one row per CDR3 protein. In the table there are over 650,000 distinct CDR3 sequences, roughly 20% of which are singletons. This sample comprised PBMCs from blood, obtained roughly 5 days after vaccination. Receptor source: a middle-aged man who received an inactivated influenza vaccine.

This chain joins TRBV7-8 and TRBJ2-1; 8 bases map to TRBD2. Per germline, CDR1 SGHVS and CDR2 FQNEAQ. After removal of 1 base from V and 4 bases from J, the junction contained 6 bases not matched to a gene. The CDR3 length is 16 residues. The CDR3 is CASSLGPAGVYNEQFF. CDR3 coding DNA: TGTGCCAGCAGCTTAGGACCAGCGGGAGTGTACAATGAGCAGTTCTTC.

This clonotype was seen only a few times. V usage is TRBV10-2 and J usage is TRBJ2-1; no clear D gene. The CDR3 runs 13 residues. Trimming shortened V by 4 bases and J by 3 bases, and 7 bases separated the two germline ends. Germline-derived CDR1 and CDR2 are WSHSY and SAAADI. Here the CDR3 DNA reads TGCGCCAGCAGTGTGGGCAACTACAATGAGCAGTTCTTC. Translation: CASSVGNYNEQFF.

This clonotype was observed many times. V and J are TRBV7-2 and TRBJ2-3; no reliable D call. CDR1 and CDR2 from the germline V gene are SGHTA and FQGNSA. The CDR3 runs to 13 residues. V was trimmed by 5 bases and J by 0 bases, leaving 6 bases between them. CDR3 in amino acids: CASSLPSTDTQYF. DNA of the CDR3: TGTGCCAGCAGCCTACCTAGCACAGATACGCAGTATTTT.

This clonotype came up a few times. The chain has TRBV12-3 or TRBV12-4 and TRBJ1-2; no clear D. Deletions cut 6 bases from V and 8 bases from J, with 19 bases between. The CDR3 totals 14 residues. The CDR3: CASSAAAMGGGYTF. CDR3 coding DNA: TGTGCCAGCAGCGCCGCCGCGATGGGAGGGGGCTACACCTTC.

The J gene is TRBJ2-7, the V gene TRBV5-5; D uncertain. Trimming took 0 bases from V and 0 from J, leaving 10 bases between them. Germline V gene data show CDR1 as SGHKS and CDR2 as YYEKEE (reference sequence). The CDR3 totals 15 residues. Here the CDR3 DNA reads TGTGCCAGCAGCTTGGTCCTTAGTAGCTCCTACGAGCAGTACTTC. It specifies CASSLVLSSSYEQYF.

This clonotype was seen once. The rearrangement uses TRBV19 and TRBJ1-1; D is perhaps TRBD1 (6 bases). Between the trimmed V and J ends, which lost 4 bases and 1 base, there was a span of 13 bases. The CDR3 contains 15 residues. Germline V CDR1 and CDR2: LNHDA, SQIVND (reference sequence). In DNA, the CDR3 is TGTGCCAGTAGTACCAGAACGGGACAGAACACTGAAGCTTTCTTT. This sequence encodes CASSTRTGQNTEAFF.

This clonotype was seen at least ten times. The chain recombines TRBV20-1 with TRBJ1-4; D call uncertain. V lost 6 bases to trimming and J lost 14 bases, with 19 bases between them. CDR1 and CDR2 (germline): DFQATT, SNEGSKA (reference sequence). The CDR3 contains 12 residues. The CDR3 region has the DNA TGCAGTGCCAGTGGGTCTGGGAATTGGCTGTTTTTT. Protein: CSASGSGNWLFF.

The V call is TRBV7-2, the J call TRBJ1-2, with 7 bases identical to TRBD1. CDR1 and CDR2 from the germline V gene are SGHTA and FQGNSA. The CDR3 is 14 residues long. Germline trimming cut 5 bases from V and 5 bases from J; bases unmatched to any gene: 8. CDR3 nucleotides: TGTGCCAGCAGCCCCCAGGCGACAGGGTATGGCTACACCTTC. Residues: CASSPQATGYGYTF.

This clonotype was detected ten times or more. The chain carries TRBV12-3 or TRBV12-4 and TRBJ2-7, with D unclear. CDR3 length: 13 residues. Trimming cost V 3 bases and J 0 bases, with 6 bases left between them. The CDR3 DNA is TGTGCCAGCAGTTTGTACGCCTCCTACGAGCAGTACTTC. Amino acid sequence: CASSLYASYEQYF.

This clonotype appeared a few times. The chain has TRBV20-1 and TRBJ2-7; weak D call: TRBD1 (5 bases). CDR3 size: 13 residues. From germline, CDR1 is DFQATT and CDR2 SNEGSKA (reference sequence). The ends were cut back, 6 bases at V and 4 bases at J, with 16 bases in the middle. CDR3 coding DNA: TGCAGTGCAATGAGTCCGACAGTTTACGAGCAGTACTTC. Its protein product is CSAMSPTVYEQYF.

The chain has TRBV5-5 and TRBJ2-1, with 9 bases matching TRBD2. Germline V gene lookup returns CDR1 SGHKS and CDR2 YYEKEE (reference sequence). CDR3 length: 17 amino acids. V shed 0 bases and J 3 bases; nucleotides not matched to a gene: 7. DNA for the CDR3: TGTGCCAGCAGCTTGGCCCTCCCGACTAGCGGCTACAATGAGCAGTTCTTC. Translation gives CASSLALPTSGYNEQFF.

The CDR3 nucleotides are TGCAGTGCTAGAGGTAGCGGGAGTACCTACGAGCAGTACTTC. Translated: CSARGSGSTYEQYF. The V call is TRBV20-1, the J call TRBJ2-7; 9 positions agree with TRBD2. With V trimmed by 1 base and J by 2 bases, 3 bases remained unmatched. This CDR3 is built from 14 residues. Looked up from germline, CDR1 is DFQATT and CDR2 is SNEGSKA (reference sequence).

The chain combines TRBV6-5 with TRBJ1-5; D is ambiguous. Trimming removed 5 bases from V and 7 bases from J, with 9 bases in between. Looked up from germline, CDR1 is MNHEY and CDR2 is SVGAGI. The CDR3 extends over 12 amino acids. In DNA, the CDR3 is TGTGCCAGCAGTAAGGACGGGCAGCCCCAGCATTTT. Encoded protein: CASSKDGQPQHF.